The rows below give T cell receptor beta chains drawn from one sample of a study of blood T cell repertoires in COVID-19. Generated by immunoSEQ multiplex PCR, the TCRdb table keeps only in-frame clones and is missing some. In the table there are about 160,000 clones, 80% to 95% of which are singletons. The material sequenced was peripheral blood. These receptors originate from a woman between 45 and 65 years old with acute or convalescent COVID-19. Each CDR3 is given with its conserved first and last residue. D genes are given only for firm matches. Expanded clones get a size class; other rows say once, few or many, or leave the size out.

TRBJ2-5	TRBD2	few	TRBV2	TGTGCCAGCAGTGTGGGACTAGCGGGAGAGACCCAGTACTTC	CASSVGLAGETQYF
TRBJ2-7	-	-	TRBV18	TGTGCCAGCTCACCAGCTTCGGGGATCCACGAGCAGTACTTC	CASSPASGIHEQYF
TRBJ2-3	-	-	TRBV7-8	TGTGCCAGCAGCCCCTACCCAACAGGATTCACAGATACGCAGTATTTT	CASSPYPTGFTDTQYF
TRBJ2-1	TRBD2	-	TRBV11-2	TGTGCCAGCAGCTTAGTTACTAGCGGGGGGCCCGGGGAGCAGTTCTTC	CASSLVTSGGPGEQFF
TRBJ2-5	TRBD1	once	TRBV6-8	TGTGCCAGCAGTTACGGCCTGGGGACAGGGGCAGAGACCCAGTACTTC	CASSYGLGTGAETQYF
TRBJ2-7	-	-	TRBV30	TGTGCCTGGAGTTTACACAGAGTTTTCGAGCAGTACTTC	CAWSLHRVFEQYF
TRBJ1-2	-	-	TRBV5-4	TGTGCCAGCACCGACTCTCGGGAATATGGCTACACCTTC	CASTDSREYGYTF
TRBJ2-1	-	-	TRBV28	TGTGCCAGCAGTCCCCAGGCTTCGCGCTACAATGAGCAGTTCTTC	CASSPQASRYNEQFF
TRBJ2-7	-	-	TRBV6-5	TGTGCCAGCAGTTACTCCTCAGGGAATTCCTACGAGCAGTACTTC	CASSYSSGNSYEQYF
TRBJ1-3	-	-	TRBV28	TGTGCCAGCAGTCTTAGTCCCTTCTCTGGAAACACCATATATTTT	CASSLSPFSGNTIYF
TRBJ1-2	-	-	TRBV10-2	TGCGCCAGCAGTGAGTACACGGGGGGCGCGAGATATGGCTACACCTTC	CASSEYTGGARYGYTF
TRBJ2-7	TRBD2	-	TRBV5-6	TGTGCCAGCAGCCGTAGGACTAGCGGGGCCTACGAGCAGTACTTC	CASSRRTSGAYEQYF
TRBJ2-5	-	-	TRBV2	TGTGCCAGCAGTCGTCCGGTCGGAGAGACCCAGTACTTC	CASSRPVGETQYF
TRBJ1-2	-	-	TRBV4-1	TGCGCCAGCAGCCAAGACCCAGGGGATGACTATGGCTACACCTTC	CASSQDPGDDYGYTF
TRBJ2-5	TRBD2	-	TRBV6-6	TGTGCCAGCAGTTATATCAGCGGGAGAGAGACCCAGTACTTC	CASSYISGRETQYF
TRBJ2-3	-	-	TRBV15	TGTGCCACCAGCAGAGATTCACGGGGAGATACGCAGTATTTT	CATSRDSRGDTQYF
TRBJ1-1	-	-	TRBV19	TGTGCCAGTAGTATACAGGGTGAAGCTTTCTTT	CASSIQGEAFF
TRBJ2-7	-	-	TRBV6-5	TGTGCCAGCAGGCGGACTCCCCAGGAGGACTACGAGCAGTACTTC	CASRRTPQEDYEQYF
TRBJ1-2	-	-	TRBV3-1/TRBV3-2	TGTGCCAGCAAAGCAGGGATCTATGGCTACACCTTC	CASKAGIYGYTF
TRBJ1-2	-	-	TRBV3-1/TRBV3-2	TGTGCCAGCAGCCCACAGGAGAACTATGGCTACACCTTC	CASSPQENYGYTF
TRBJ1-2	TRBD1	-	TRBV9	TGTGCCAGCAGCGTAGTGACAGGGAGGGGCTACACCTTC	CASSVVTGRGYTF
TRBJ1-3	TRBD1	-	TRBV30	TGTGCCTGGAATCGGGACAGGGTAATCGGTGGGTTGCGCTCTGGAAACACCATATATTTT	CAWNRDRVIGGLRSGNTIYF
TRBJ1-1	-	-	TRBV10-3	TGTGCCATCAGTGAGTCGCCCCTTAAGAACTCGAACACTGAAGCTTTCTTT	CAISESPLKNSNTEAFF
TRBJ1-2	-	-	TRBV28	TGTGCCAGCAGTCGAGCGGGGGTCTATGGCTACACCTTC	CASSRAGVYGYTF
TRBJ1-5	-	-	TRBV7-2	TGTGCCAGCAGCTTTGCGGCCCCAAATCAGCCCCAGCATTTT	CASSFAAPNQPQHF
TRBJ1-2	TRBD1	-	TRBV28	TGTGCCAGCAGTCCCCAGACAGGGGGCGGGTATGGCTACACCTTC	CASSPQTGGGYGYTF
TRBJ1-5	TRBD1	-	TRBV5-1	TGCGCCAGCAGCCCGGGCGGGACAGGGGGCGATCAGCCCCAGCATTTT	CASSPGGTGGDQPQHF
TRBJ1-1	-	-	TRBV19	TGTGCCAGTAGTATTCGGACAGCCCATGAAGCTTTCTTT	CASSIRTAHEAFF
TRBJ2-5	TRBD2	-	TRBV5-4	TGTGCCAGCAGCACTAGCGGGGAGGAGGAGACCCAGTACTTC	CASSTSGEEETQYF
TRBJ2-6	-	-	TRBV5-1	TGCGCCAGCAGCTTTTTGGCAGCTGGGGCCAACGTCCTGACTTTC	CASSFLAAGANVLTF
TRBJ1-3	-	-	TRBV18	TGTGCCAGCTCACCGACAGCGAGCTCTGGAAACACCATATATTTT	CASSPTASSGNTIYF
TRBJ2-5	-	once	TRBV11-2	TGTGCCAGCAGCTTAGGAAGAGGGGGAATGGGGACCCAGTACTTC	CASSLGRGGMGTQYF